This entry features one T cell receptor beta chain sequence. The antigen remains undetermined. CD8+CD57+ cell expansion, shown by flow cytometry, had occurred in the patients selected for sequencing. Patients had received no therapy at the time of blood sampling. The data were obtained in a study of CD8+CD57+ T cells in acquired aplastic anemia. As for the study in general: Mean yield of DNA from sorted CD4+ and CD8+ cells was 3 to 3.5 ug.

Genomic DNA templated the TCR beta VDJ and CDR3 profiling. Each CDR3 protein gets one entry after TCRdb re-called the reads with MiXCR. The sample includes about 180,000 distinct CDR3 sequences, approximately 48% seen only once; the top ten take approximately 12%. Germline CDR1 reads SQVTM; CDR2 reads ANQGSEA. V lost 4 bases, J lost 5 bases, and 9 bases lay in between. The CDR3 runs 13 residues. Study-wide findings and caveats: Patients versus controls showed no significant CD8+ Simpson's diversity difference.

Sequenced input: sorted CD4+, CD8+, or CD8+CD57+ T cells (not recorded which) from PBMCs. The receptor comes from a human donor with aplastic anemia. The chain combines TRBV29-1 with TRBJ1-6; D gene ambiguous. CDR3 coding DNA: TGCAGCGTTGCTGCCGGGGATAATTCACCCCTCCACTTT. This encodes CSVAAGDNSPLHF.